The present T cell receptor (beta chain) was sequenced within a study of blood T cell repertoires in COVID-19. Study-wide background: There were acute and convalescent COVID-19 samples, and they came from the United States, Italy and Spain. PBMCs, B-cell-depleted T cells, or T cells provided the cDNA or gDNA that made up the material.

Sequenced by immunoSEQ multiplex PCR; TCRdb stores in-frame clones only, minus some. This table has around 220,000 clones, approximately 79% appearing once. V trimming: 4 bases; J trimming: 1 base; junction bases outside the gene matches: 10. Germline V gene sequence: CDR1 SGHDT, CDR2 YYEEEE. The CDR3 totals 18 residues. The chain combines TRBV5-6 with TRBJ2-5; TRBD2 matches at 13 bases. The sample consisted of peripheral blood. This receptor was identified in a middle-aged woman with active or convalescent COVID-19. Here the CDR3 DNA reads TGTGCCAGCAGCGCAGGACTAGCGGGGGACTCACCCCAAGAGACCCAGTACTTC. Translated: CASSAGLAGDSPQETQYF.